These T cell receptor beta chains were read from a single sample in a study of shared T cell receptors in the human thymus. Method: immunoSEQ multiplex PCR; TCRdb's copy keeps in-frame clones and lacks some. Of some 400,000 clones in the sample, approximately 95% were seen once. Input material: thymocytes. These receptors all stem from a human donor. The CDR3 runs from the conserved cysteine through the conserved F or W. The D gene is left open where the match is weak. Only some rows state a clone size, as once, few, many or a class for expanded clones.

len	abundance	v_gene	d_gene	j_gene	CDR3aa	CDR3nt
19	-	TRBV27	-	TRBJ1-4	CASSLYPLLQGPTNEKLFF	TGTGCCAGCAGTTTATACCCCCTCTTACAGGGTCCAACTAATGAAAAACTGTTTTTT
18	-	TRBV5-1	TRBD2	TRBJ2-5	CASSLPQLAGAQFGTQYF	TGCGCCAGCAGCTTGCCTCAACTAGCGGGCGCCCAATTTGGGACCCAGTACTTC
13	-	TRBV10-1	-	TRBJ1-2	CASSEARAYGYTF	TGCGCCAGCAGTGAGGCCAGGGCCTATGGCTACACCTTC
14	-	TRBV13	-	TRBJ1-4	CASSFEGLNEKLFF	TGTGCCAGCAGCTTTGAGGGACTTAATGAAAAACTGTTTTTT
15	-	TRBV7-2	TRBD1	TRBJ1-2	CASSKLGQDAGGYTF	TGTGCCAGCAGCAAACTGGGACAGGACGCCGGAGGCTACACCTTC
17	-	TRBV7-8	-	TRBJ2-6	CASSLSGGHSGANVLTF	TGTGCCAGCAGCTTATCGGGGGGCCACTCTGGGGCCAACGTCCTGACTTTC
15	-	TRBV6-1	-	TRBJ1-3	CASRDPPYDGNTIYF	TGTGCCAGCAGGGATCCGCCGTACGATGGAAACACCATATATTTT
16	-	TRBV5-3	-	TRBJ2-5	CARSLRTGGDQETQYF	TGTGCCAGAAGCTTAAGGACAGGAGGGGATCAAGAGACCCAGTACTTC
15	-	TRBV5-4	-	TRBJ2-3	CASSSSGDITDTQYF	TGTGCCAGCAGCAGCTCAGGGGACATCACAGATACGCAGTATTTT
16	-	TRBV7-6	-	TRBJ2-1	CASSLDSRELIYEQFF	TGTGCCAGCAGCTTAGACTCTCGGGAACTAATCTATGAGCAGTTCTTC
16	once	TRBV4-1	-	TRBJ1-1	CASSQEDSRGFTEAFF	TGCGCCAGCAGCCAAGAGGACTCGAGGGGTTTCACTGAAGCTTTCTTT
13	-	TRBV30	-	TRBJ1-5	CAWSPTKNQPQHF	TGTGCCTGGAGTCCAACGAAAAATCAGCCCCAGCATTTT
15	-	TRBV27	-	TRBJ1-5	CASSFGGAGNQPQHF	TGTGCCAGCAGTTTCGGGGGGGCGGGCAATCAGCCCCAGCATTTT
11	-	TRBV27	-	TRBJ2-7	CASKGPYEQYF	TGTGCCAGCAAGGGACCCTACGAGCAGTACTTC
15	-	TRBV28	-	TRBJ2-1	CASSCRGSTYNEQFF	TGTGCCAGCAGTTGTAGGGGGTCAACCTACAATGAGCAGTTCTTC
16	-	TRBV27	TRBD2	TRBJ2-2	CASSPLAGGDTGELFF	TGTGCCAGCAGTCCCCTAGCGGGAGGGGACACCGGGGAGCTGTTTTTT
16	once	TRBV5-4	-	TRBJ2-1	CASSPKRASSYNEQFF	TGTGCCAGCAGCCCGAAGCGGGCTAGCTCCTACAATGAGCAGTTCTTC
15	-	TRBV27	TRBD2	TRBJ2-1	CASSSLAGSYNEQFF	TGTGCCAGCAGTTCCTTAGCGGGGAGCTACAATGAGCAGTTCTTC
16	-	TRBV7-6	-	TRBJ2-7	CASTLRAASRTYEQYF	TGTGCCAGCACCCTTCGGGCGGCTAGCAGAACCTACGAGCAGTACTTC
17	once	TRBV5-1	TRBD2	TRBJ2-3	CASTPGVAGGMADTQYF	TGCGCCAGCACCCCGGGGGTAGCGGGAGGGATGGCGGATACGCAGTATTTT
17	-	TRBV30	TRBD1	TRBJ1-1	CAWRLDRGMVRNTEAFF	TGTGCCTGGAGGCTGGACAGGGGAATGGTTAGGAACACTGAAGCTTTCTTT
15	once	TRBV6-6	-	TRBJ2-5	CASSYPTGGGETQYF	TGTGCCAGCAGTTACCCAACAGGGGGGGGAGAGACCCAGTACTTC
16	-	TRBV27	-	TRBJ2-6	CASSPISGTGANVLTF	TGTGCCAGCAGTCCCATCTCAGGGACTGGGGCCAACGTCCTGACTTTC
15	-	TRBV7-9	-	TRBJ1-1	CASSVLGGTNTEAFF	TGTGCCAGCAGCGTCCTAGGGGGGACGAACACTGAAGCTTTCTTT
15	few	TRBV2	-	TRBJ2-7	CARRRTRSELDEQYF	TGTGCCAGAAGAAGGACACGATCGGAACTTGACGAGCAGTACTTC
16	few	TRBV5-6	TRBD2	TRBJ2-1	CASSPLAGVSYNEQFF	TGTGCCAGCAGCCCCCTAGCGGGAGTCTCCTACAATGAGCAGTTCTTC
14	few	TRBV6-6	TRBD2	TRBJ2-7	CASRCPGTSGRQYF	TGTGCCAGCAGATGCCCCGGGACTAGCGGGAGACAGTACTTC
20	once	TRBV28	-	TRBJ2-1	CASRPMLLLHFPSSYNEQFF	TGTGCCAGCAGACCTATGTTGCTCCTACATTTCCCGAGCTCCTACAATGAGCAGTTCTTC
17	-	TRBV28	-	TRBJ2-1	CASRSTRPRSSYNEQFF	TGTGCCAGCAGATCGACTAGACCCCGGTCCTCCTACAATGAGCAGTTCTTC
11	few	TRBV10-2	-	TRBJ2-7	CASSESDEQYF	TGCGCCAGCAGTGAGAGCGACGAGCAGTACTTC
13	-	TRBV4-1	-	TRBJ1-1	CASSRRLNTEAFF	TGCGCCAGCAGCCGCAGATTGAACACTGAAGCTTTCTTT
13	-	TRBV28	-	TRBJ1-5	CASSLGLGEPQHF	TGTGCCAGCAGTTTGGGGCTCGGAGAACCCCAGCATTTT
20	-	TRBV14	TRBD1	TRBJ2-1	CASSQKGTGGKYDCHNEQFF	TGTGCCAGCAGCCAAAAAGGGACAGGGGGCAAGTACGACTGTCACAATGAGCAGTTCTTC
18	-	TRBV12-5	TRBD1	TRBJ1-3	CASGLEGQGQNSGNTIYF	TGTGCTAGTGGTTTGGAGGGACAGGGCCAAAACTCTGGAAACACCATATATTTT
16	-	TRBV7-6	-	TRBJ1-2	CASSLFARPFNYGYTF	TGTGCCAGCAGCTTATTTGCCAGGCCCTTTAACTATGGCTACACCTTC
15	-	TRBV7-8	TRBD1	TRBJ1-2	CASSLASDRGEGYTF	TGTGCCAGCAGCTTAGCGTCGGACAGGGGTGAGGGCTACACCTTC
16	-	TRBV11-2	TRBD2	TRBJ2-7	CASSTRGSGRTGEQYF	TGTGCCAGCAGCACCCGTGGTAGCGGGAGAACGGGCGAGCAGTACTTC
16	-	TRBV5-1	TRBD2	TRBJ2-7	CASSLGGGSHVGEQYF	TGCGCCAGCAGCTTGGGAGGCGGGAGTCATGTGGGGGAGCAGTACTTC
14	once	TRBV27	TRBD1	TRBJ2-4	CASSLGQGENIQYF	TGTGCCAGCAGTTTGGGACAGGGGGAAAACATTCAGTACTTC
15	-	TRBV5-1	TRBD2	TRBJ2-1	CASSLGGRGYNEQFF	TGCGCCAGCAGCTTGGGCGGGAGGGGGTACAATGAGCAGTTCTTC
16	once	TRBV15	TRBD1	TRBJ1-6	CATSNRTGDRGSPLHF	TGTGCCACCAGCAACAGAACAGGGGATCGCGGTTCACCCCTCCACTTT
17	-	TRBV14	-	TRBJ1-3	CASSQDLWESSGNTIYF	TGTGCCAGCAGCCAAGATCTGTGGGAGAGCTCTGGAAACACCATATATTTT
21	-	TRBV15	TRBD2	TRBJ2-1	CATSRAPLDLGGGLAGGLMFF	TGTGCCACCAGCAGAGCTCCATTAGATTTGGGAGGGGGACTAGCGGGAGGGCTTATGTTCTTC
17	-	TRBV7-9	-	TRBJ1-3	CASSLVESDSSGNTIYF	TGTGCCAGCAGCTTAGTAGAGTCAGACTCTTCCGGAAACACCATATATTTT
17	-	TRBV30	TRBD2	TRBJ2-2	CAWTPKGGRAPTGELFF	TGTGCCTGGACCCCCAAAGGAGGGAGGGCCCCCACCGGGGAGCTGTTTTTT
15	-	TRBV15	-	TRBJ1-5	CATSRVSRVNQPQHF	TGTGCCACCAGCAGAGTTTCTAGGGTCAATCAGCCCCAGCATTTT
15	-	TRBV7-9	TRBD1	TRBJ2-1	CASTPRDRGYNEQFF	TGTGCCAGCACCCCGCGGGACAGGGGATACAATGAGCAGTTCTTC
19	once	TRBV27	TRBD1	TRBJ2-1	CASSLGTGGRLTKDNEQFF	TGTGCCAGCAGTTTGGGGACAGGCGGAAGACTAACCAAAGACAATGAGCAGTTCTTC
15	-	TRBV5-4	-	TRBJ2-2	CASSLGDWGTGELFF	TGTGCCAGCAGCTTGGGGGACTGGGGGACCGGGGAGCTGTTTTTT